These T cell receptor beta chains were read from a single sample in a study of T cells expressing NK-cell markers. TCRdb re-called the 5' RACE reads and catalogs CDR3 proteins one per entry, DNA excluded. The specimen's table records approximately 550,000 distinct CDR3 sequences. The sequenced sample was blood T cells: a sorted CD56 or NKG2C T cell subset, CD4+ or CD8+ T cells, or bulk PBMC T cells (not recorded which). These receptors originate from a man aged 18 to 29 in good health. The CDR3 runs from the conserved cysteine through the conserved F or W. Fields, in order: J gene, V gene, CDR3 protein.

TRBJ1-2 TRBV7-6 CASSSPGDYGYTF
TRBJ2-7 TRBV2 CAISGGQASYEQYF
TRBJ2-3 TRBV5-1 CASSFTARNTGTTDTQYF
TRBJ2-2 TRBV27 CATKTGGPGELFF
TRBJ2-1 TRBV4-1 CASSQGNTRFF
TRBJ2-3 TRBV7-8 CASSPRGLAGSTDTQYF
TRBJ2-3 TRBV30 CAWSGGPGRTDTQYF
TRBJ2-5 TRBV7-2 CASRDKGGPQETQYF
TRBJ2-1 TRBV12-3/TRBV12-4 CASTPGTSGRVLNNEQFF
TRBJ1-5 TRBV6-5 CASSPDRVVNQPQHF
TRBJ2-5 TRBV3-1 CASSQVPAGTGKNQETQYF
TRBJ2-1 TRBV20-1 CSARSETSGGRQFF
TRBJ1-2 TRBV25-1 CASSLREANYGYTF
TRBJ1-1 TRBV25-1 CASSELGGGGMNTEAFF
TRBJ1-2 TRBV20-1 CSARPRGVDYGYTF
TRBJ2-3 TRBV20-1 CSARPIVDRLYTDTQYF
TRBJ2-2 TRBV9 CASSVGGDGGELFF
TRBJ2-5 TRBV12-5 CASGLTGPGGETQYF
TRBJ2-2 TRBV3-1 CASSPVASGRSGELFF
TRBJ2-2 TRBV7-9 CASSSNRDWITGELFF
TRBJ2-3 TRBV7-7 CASSLGGRETDTQYF
TRBJ2-3 TRBV24-1 CATSVSGEGDTQYF
TRBJ2-5 TRBV15 CATSRDRGQRTQYF
TRBJ2-1 TRBV7-9 CASSLAEAGVIYNEQFF
TRBJ1-1 TRBV6-1 CASRRTGGHTEAFF
TRBJ2-2 TRBV4-1 CASSQDRAGAPGELFF
TRBJ1-2 TRBV7-3 CASSPIPGNYGYTF
TRBJ2-2 TRBV27 CASSLGGRRVSGELFF
TRBJ1-2 TRBV29-1 CSEGRANYGYTF
TRBJ2-2 TRBV12-3/TRBV12-4 CASRGRGRAAGELFF
TRBJ2-5 TRBV6-1 CATGRGGEETQYF
TRBJ1-1 TRBV12-3/TRBV12-4 CASSPSGNAAFF
TRBJ2-2 TRBV29-1 CSVAWGRTGELFF
TRBJ2-7 TRBV7-9 CASSLALAYSYEQYF